This T cell receptor beta chain was captured by sequencing in a study of T-cell memory formation after mild COVID-19. Study-level information: Largely, TCR clusters stayed within a single donor.

The study's findings and limits: Among contracting clones, CD4+ were mainly CM/EM and CD8+ enriched in EMRA.

The 5'RACE method, run with constant-segment primers, produced TCR alpha and TCR beta cDNA libraries (carrying sample barcodes and UMIs). TCRdb ran MiXCR on the 5' RACE reads and lists one entry per CDR3 protein. The sample lists roughly 610,000 distinct CDR3 sequences; 15% to 20% were seen once. The junction had 8 bases not matched to a gene; V was cut back by 2 bases and J by 4 bases. Germline CDR1 and CDR2: MGHDK and SYGVNS. This CDR3 is 16 amino acids long. This clonotype showed up just a few times. Its antigen is undetermined. This clonotype was sampled from an adult woman who had mild COVID-19 (a few samples of this study predate the infection). Cell type and time point are not known. What was sequenced was PBMCs or a T cell subset sorted from them (not recorded which). The chain carries TRBV25-1 and TRBJ2-1, with 7 bases aligning to TRBD2. CDR3 in DNA: TGTGCCAGCAGTGAAACCGCTCTAGCGGATTACAATGAGCAGTTCTTC. It translates to CASSETALADYNEQFF.